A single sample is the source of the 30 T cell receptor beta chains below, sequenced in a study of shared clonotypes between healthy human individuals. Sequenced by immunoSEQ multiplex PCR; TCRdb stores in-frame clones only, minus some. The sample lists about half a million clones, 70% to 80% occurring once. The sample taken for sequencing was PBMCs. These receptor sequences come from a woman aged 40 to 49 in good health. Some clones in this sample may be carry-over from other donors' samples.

The CDR3 here is CASSLRQGSDTQYF. In DNA, the CDR3 is TGTGCCAGCAGCTTAAGACAGGGTTCCGATACGCAGTATTTT. The rearrangement uses TRBV5-4 and TRBJ2-3; 7 positions agree with TRBD1. The V gene end was trimmed by 2 bases and the J gene end by 6 bases; junction bases not matched to a gene: 6. Germline V gives CDR1 SGHNT, CDR2 YYREEE (reference sequence). The CDR3 runs to 14 residues.

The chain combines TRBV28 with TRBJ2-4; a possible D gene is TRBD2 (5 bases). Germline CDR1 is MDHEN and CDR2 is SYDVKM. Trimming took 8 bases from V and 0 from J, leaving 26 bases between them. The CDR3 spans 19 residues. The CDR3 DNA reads TGTGCCAGCCCCCACCCAGTGGGGAGAGAAGCCAAAGCCAAAAACATTCAGTACTTC. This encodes CASPHPVGREAKAKNIQYF. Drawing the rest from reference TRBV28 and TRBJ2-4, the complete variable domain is DVKVTQSSRYLVKRTGEKVFLECVQDMDHENMFWYRQDPGLGLRLIYFSYDVKMKEKGDIPEGYSVSREKKERFSLILESASTNQTSMYLCASPHPVGREAKAKNIQYFGAGTRLSVL.

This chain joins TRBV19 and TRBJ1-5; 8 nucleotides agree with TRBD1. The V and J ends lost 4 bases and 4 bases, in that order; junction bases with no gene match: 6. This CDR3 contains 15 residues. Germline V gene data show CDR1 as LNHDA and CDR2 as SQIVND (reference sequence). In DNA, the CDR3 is TGTGCCAGTAGTAGAGGGACAGGTAGTAATCAGCCCCAGCATTTT. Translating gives CASSRGTGSNQPQHF. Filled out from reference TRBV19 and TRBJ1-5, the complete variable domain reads DGGITQSPKYLFRKEGQNVTLSCEQNLNHDAMYWYRQDPGQGLRLIYYSQIVNDFQKGDIAEGYSVSREKKESFPLTVTSAQKNPTAFYLCASSRGTGSNQPQHFGDGTRLSIL.

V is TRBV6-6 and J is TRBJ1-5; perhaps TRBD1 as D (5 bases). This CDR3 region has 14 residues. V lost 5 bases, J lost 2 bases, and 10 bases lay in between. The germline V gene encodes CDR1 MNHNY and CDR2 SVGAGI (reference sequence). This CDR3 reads CASSLQGGNQPQHF. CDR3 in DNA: TGTGCCAGCAGTCTGCAGGGTGGCAATCAGCCCCAGCATTTT.

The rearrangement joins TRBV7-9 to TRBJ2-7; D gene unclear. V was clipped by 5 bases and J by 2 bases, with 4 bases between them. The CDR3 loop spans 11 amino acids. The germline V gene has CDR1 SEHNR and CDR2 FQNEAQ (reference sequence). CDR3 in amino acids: CASSTTYEQYF. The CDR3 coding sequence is TGTGCCAGCAGCACTACCTACGAGCAGTACTTC.

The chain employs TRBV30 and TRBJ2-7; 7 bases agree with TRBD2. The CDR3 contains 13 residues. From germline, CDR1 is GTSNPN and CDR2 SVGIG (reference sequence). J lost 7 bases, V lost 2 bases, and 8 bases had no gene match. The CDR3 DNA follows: TGTGCCTGGAGTAAAGGACTAGTGAAAGAGCAGTACTTC. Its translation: CAWSKGLVKEQYF.

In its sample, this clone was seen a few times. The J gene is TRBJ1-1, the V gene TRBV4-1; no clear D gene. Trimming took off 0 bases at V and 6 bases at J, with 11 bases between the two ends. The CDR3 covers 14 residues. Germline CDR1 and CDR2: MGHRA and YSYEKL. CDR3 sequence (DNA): TGCGCCAGCAGCCAAGAGAGTCAAGGAGCTGAAGCTTTCTTT. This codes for CASSQESQGAEAFF.

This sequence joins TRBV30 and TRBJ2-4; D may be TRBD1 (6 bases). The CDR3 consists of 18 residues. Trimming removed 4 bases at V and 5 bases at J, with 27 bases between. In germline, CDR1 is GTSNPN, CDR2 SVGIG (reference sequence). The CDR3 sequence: CAWTPSIDRFGGQNIQYF. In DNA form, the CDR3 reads TGTGCCTGGACCCCGTCCATCGACAGGTTTGGGGGCCAAAACATTCAGTACTTC. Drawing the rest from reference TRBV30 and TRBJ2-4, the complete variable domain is SQTIHQWPATLVQPVGSPLSLECTVEGTSNPNLYWYRQAAGRGLQLLFYSVGIGQISSEVPQNLSASRPQDRQFILSSKKLLLSDSGFYLCAWTPSIDRFGGQNIQYFGAGTRLSVL.

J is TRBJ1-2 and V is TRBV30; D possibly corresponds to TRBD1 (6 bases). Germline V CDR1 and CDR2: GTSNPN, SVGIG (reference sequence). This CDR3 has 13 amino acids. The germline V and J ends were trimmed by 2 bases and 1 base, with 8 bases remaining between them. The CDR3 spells CAWSPGDNYGYTF. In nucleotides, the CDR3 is TGTGCCTGGAGTCCAGGGGATAACTATGGCTACACCTTC. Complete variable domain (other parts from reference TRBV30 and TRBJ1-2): SQTIHQWPATLVQPVGSPLSLECTVEGTSNPNLYWYRQAAGRGLQLLFYSVGIGQISSEVPQNLSASRPQDRQFILSSKKLLLSDSGFYLCAWSPGDNYGYTFGSGTRLTVV.

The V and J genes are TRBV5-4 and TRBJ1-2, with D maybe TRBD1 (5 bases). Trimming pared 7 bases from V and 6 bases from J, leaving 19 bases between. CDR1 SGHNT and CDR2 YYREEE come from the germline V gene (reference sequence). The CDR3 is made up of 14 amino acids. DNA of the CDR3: TGTGCCAGCGCAAACGGGCAGGGAAGGGATGGCTACACCTTC. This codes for CASANGQGRDGYTF. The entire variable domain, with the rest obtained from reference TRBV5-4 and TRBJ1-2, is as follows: ETGVTQSPTHLIKTRGQQVTLRCSSQSGHNTVSWYQQALGQGPQFIFQYYREEENGRGNFPPRFSGLQFPNYSSELNVNALELDDSALYLCASANGQGRDGYTFGSGTRLTVV.

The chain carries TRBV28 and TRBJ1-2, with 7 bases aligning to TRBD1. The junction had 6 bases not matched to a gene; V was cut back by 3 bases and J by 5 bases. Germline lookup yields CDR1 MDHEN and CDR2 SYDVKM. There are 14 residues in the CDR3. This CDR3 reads CASSFMDRNYGYTF. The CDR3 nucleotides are TGTGCCAGCAGTTTCATGGACAGGAATTATGGCTACACCTTC.

The CDR3 nucleotides read TGTGCCAGCAGCCCAGGTCGGGTAGGTTTGTTCAGGAACACTGAAGCTTTCTTT. It codes for CASSPGRVGLFRNTEAFF. The rearrangement joins TRBV14 to TRBJ1-1, with D unresolved. CDR3 size: 18 residues. Germline V gene data show CDR1 as SGHDN and CDR2 as FVKESK. V was trimmed by 4 bases and J by 1 base, leaving 22 bases between them.

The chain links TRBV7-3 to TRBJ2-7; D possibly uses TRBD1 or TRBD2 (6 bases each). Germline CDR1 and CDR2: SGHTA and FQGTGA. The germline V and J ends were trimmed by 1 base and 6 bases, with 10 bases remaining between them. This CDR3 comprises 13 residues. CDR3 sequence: CASSLRGGGEQYF. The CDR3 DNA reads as TGTGCCAGCAGCTTAAGAGGGGGAGGCGAGCAGTACTTC.

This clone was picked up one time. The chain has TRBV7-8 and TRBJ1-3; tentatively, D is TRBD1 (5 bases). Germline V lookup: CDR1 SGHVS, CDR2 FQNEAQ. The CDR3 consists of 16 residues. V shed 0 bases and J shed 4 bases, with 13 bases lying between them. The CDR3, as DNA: TGTGCCAGCAGCTTAGCCGAACCATGGGGGGGAAACACCATATATTTT. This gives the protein CASSLAEPWGGNTIYF.

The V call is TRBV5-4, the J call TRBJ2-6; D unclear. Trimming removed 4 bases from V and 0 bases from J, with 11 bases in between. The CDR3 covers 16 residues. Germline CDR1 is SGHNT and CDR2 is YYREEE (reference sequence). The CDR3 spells CASSPLTVSGANVLTF. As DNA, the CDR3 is TGTGCCAGCAGCCCACTCACAGTCTCTGGGGCCAACGTCCTGACTTTC. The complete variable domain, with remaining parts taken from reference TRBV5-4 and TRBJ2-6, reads ETGVTQSPTHLIKTRGQQVTLRCSSQSGHNTVSWYQQALGQGPQFIFQYYREEENGRGNFPPRFSGLQFPNYSSELNVNALELDDSALYLCASSPLTVSGANVLTFGAGSRLTVL.

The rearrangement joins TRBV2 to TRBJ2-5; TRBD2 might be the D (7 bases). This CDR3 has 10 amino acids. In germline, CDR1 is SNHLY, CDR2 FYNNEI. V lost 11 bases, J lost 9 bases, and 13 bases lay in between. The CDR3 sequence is CAGGGVAQYF. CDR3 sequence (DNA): TGTGCCGGAGGGGGGGTAGCCCAGTACTTC.

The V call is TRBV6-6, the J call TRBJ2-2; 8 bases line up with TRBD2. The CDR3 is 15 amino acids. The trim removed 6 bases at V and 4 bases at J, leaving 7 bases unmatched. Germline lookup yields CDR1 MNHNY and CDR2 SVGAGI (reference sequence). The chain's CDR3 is CASRGWREVTGELFF. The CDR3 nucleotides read TGTGCCAGCAGGGGGTGGCGGGAGGTCACCGGGGAGCTGTTTTTT.

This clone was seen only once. The CDR3 spells CASNRPWGDNEQFF. CDR3 in DNA: TGTGCCAGCAATAGACCCTGGGGGGACAATGAGCAGTTCTTC. The chain carries TRBV7-9 and TRBJ2-1, with a tentative D call TRBD2 (6 bases). Per the germline V gene, CDR1 is SEHNR and CDR2 is FQNEAQ (reference sequence). V was clipped by 7 bases and J by 5 bases, with 15 bases between them. The CDR3 is made up of 14 amino acids.

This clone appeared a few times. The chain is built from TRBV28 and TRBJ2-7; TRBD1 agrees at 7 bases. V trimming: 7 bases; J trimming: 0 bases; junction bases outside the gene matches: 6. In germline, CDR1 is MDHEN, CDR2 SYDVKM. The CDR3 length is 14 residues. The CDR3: CASTGTDNSYEQYF. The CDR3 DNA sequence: TGTGCCAGCACTGGGACAGATAACTCCTACGAGCAGTACTTC.

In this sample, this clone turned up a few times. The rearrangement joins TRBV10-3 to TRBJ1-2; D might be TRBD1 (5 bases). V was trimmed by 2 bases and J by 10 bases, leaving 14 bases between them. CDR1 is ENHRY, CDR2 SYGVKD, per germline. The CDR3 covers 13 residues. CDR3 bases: TGTGCCATCAGTGAGATCGCAGGGTTCGACTACACCTTC. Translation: CAISEIAGFDYTF.

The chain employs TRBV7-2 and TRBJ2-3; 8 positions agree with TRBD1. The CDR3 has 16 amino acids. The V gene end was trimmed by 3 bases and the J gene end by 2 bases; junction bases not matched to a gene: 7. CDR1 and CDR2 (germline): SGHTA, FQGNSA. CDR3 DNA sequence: TGTGCCAGCAGCTTTTGGACAGGGACCTTCACAGATACGCAGTATTTT. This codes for CASSFWTGTFTDTQYF.

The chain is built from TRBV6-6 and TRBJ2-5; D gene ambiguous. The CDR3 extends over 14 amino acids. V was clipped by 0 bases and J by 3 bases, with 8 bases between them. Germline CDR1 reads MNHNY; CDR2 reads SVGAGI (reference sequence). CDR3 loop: CASSYSGQKETQYF. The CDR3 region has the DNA TGTGCCAGCAGTTACTCGGGCCAGAAAGAGACCCAGTACTTC.

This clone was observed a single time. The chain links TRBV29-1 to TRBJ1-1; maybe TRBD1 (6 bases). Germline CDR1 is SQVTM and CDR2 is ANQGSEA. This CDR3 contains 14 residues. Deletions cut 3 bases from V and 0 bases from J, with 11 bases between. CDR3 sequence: CSVDKGGVNTEAFF. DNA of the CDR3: TGCAGCGTTGATAAGGGGGGGGTGAACACTGAAGCTTTCTTT.

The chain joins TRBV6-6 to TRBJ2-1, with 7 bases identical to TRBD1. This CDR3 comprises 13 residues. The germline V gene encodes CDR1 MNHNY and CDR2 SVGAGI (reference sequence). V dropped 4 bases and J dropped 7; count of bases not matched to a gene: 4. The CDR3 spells CASSSRTGNEQFF. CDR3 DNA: TGTGCCAGCAGTTCCCGGACAGGAAATGAGCAGTTCTTC.

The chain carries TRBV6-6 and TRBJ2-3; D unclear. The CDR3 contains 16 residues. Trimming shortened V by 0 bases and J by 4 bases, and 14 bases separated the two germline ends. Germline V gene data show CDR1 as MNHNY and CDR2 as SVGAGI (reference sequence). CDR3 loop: CASSYSVTATADTQYF. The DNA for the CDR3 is TGTGCCAGCAGTTACTCCGTTACAGCGACCGCAGATACGCAGTATTTT.

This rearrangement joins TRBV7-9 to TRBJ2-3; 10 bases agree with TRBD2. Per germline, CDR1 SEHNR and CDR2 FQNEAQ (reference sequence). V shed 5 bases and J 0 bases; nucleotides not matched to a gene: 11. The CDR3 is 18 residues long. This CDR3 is CASSPALGSGRSTDTQYF. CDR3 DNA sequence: TGTGCCAGCAGCCCGGCTCTCGGTAGCGGGAGGAGCACAGATACGCAGTATTTT.

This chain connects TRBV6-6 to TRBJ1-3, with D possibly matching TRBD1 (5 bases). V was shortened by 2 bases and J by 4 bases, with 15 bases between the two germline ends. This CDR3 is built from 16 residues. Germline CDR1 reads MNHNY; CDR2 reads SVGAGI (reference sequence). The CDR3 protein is CASSYGQVGGGNTIYF. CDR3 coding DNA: TGTGCCAGCAGTTACGGGCAGGTTGGGGGGGGAAACACCATATATTTT.

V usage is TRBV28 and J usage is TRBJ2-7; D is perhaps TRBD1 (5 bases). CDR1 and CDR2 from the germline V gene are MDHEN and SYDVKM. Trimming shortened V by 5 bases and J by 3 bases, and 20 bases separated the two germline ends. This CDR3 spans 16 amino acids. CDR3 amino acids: CASSPPRPTGNYEQYF. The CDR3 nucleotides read TGTGCCAGCAGTCCCCCACGCCCCACAGGAAACTACGAGCAGTACTTC.

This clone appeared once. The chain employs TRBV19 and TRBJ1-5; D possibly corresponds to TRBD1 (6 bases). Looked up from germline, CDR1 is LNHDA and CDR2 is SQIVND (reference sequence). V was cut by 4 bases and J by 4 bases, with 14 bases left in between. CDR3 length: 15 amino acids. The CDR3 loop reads CASSTGTTANQPQHF. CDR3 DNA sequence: TGTGCCAGTAGTACCGGGACAACGGCGAATCAGCCCCAGCATTTT.

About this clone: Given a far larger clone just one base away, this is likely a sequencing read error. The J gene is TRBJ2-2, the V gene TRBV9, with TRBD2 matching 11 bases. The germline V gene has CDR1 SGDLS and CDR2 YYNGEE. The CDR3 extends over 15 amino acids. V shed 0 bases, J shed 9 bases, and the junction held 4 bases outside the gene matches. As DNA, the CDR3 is TGTGCCAGCAGCGTAGGGGGACTAGCGGCCAGGGAGCTGTTTTTT. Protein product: CASSVGGLAARELFF.